This record concerns one TCR beta chain sequence. Sequenced by immunoSEQ multiplex PCR; TCRdb stores in-frame clones only, minus some. The table has 100,000 to 150,000 clones, approximately 74% seen once. Germline-derived CDR1 and CDR2 are SGHNT and YENEEA. Trimming took off 0 bases at V and 5 bases at J, with 10 bases between the two ends. The CDR3 contains 14 residues. The data derive from a study of blood T cell repertoires in COVID-19. J is TRBJ2-5 and V is TRBV11-3; D gene uncertain. Sequencing used peripheral blood. The receptor's source is a man aged 60 to 75 with acute or convalescent COVID-19. CDR3 protein: CASSLDRLRETQYF. The CDR3 DNA follows: TGTGCCAGCAGCTTAGATCGGCTGAGGGAGACCCAGTACTTC. The variable domain in full, completed from reference TRBV11-3 and TRBJ2-5, reads EAGVVQSPRYKIIEKKQPVAFWCNPISGHNTLYWYLQNLGQGPELLIRYENEEAVDDSQLPKDRFSAERLKGVDSTLKIQPAELGDSAVYLCASSLDRLRETQYFGPGTRLLVL.